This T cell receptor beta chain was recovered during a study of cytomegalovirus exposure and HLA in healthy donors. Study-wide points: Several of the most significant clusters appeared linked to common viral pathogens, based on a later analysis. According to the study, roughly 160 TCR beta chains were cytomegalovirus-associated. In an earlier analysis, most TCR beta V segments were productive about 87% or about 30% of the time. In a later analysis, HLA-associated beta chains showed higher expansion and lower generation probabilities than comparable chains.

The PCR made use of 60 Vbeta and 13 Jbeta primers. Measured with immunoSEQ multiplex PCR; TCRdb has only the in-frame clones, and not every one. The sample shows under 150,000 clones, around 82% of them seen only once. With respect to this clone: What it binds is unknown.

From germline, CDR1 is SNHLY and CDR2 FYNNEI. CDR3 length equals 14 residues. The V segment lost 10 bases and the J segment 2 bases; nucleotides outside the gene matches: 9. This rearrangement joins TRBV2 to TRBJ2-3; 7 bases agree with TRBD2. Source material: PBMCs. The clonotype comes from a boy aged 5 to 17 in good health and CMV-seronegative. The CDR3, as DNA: TGTGCCACAACCTCGGGGGGACTCACAGATACGCAGTATTTT. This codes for CATTSGGLTDTQYF.